This T cell receptor (beta chain) comes out of a study of cytomegalovirus exposure and HLA in healthy donors. V was pared by 0 bases and J by 2 bases, with 14 bases between. The germline CDR1 and CDR2 sequences are SGHRS and YFSETQ. This CDR3 is built from 16 residues. Primers included in the PCR were 60 Vbeta and 13 Jbeta primers. TCRdb keeps only in-frame clones here, not all; method: immunoSEQ multiplex PCR. Found here are about 120,000 clones, roughly 80% of them singletons; the top ten hold 2.1%. Sequencing was carried out using PBMCs. This TCR came from a young man in good health and CMV-seronegative. This sequence joins TRBV5-1 and TRBJ1-2, with D possibly TRBD1 on 5 matching bases. CDR3 sequence (DNA): TGCGCCAGCAGCTTGGGGGGCAGCTCCTCCAACTATGGCTACACCTTC. This codes for CASSLGGSSSNYGYTF.